Following are 25 T cell receptor beta chains from one sample sequenced in a study of blood T cell repertoires in COVID-19 (dated by TCRdb to the early 2020s). Library construction relied on the immunoSEQ multiplex PCR assay. TCRdb retrieved this table from immuneACCESS and kept in-frame rearrangements only. Not all clones are present; in checked studies, unresolved V genes account for under half, and no reason is known for the remainder. Counted in this sample were some 200,000 clones; more than 80% of them appeared once. In total, the top ten clones hold around 10% of the sample. Sample: peripheral blood. Receptor source: a woman aged 80 or over with COVID-19, enrolled during active disease.

The chain uses TRBV6-1 and TRBJ2-3; TRBD2 is a possible D gene (5 bases). Per germline, CDR1 MNHNS and CDR2 SASEGT. The CDR3 has 16 residues. The ends were cut back, 2 bases at V and 0 bases at J, with 12 bases in the middle. CDR3 loop: CASSEWETTSTDTQYF. The CDR3 nucleotides read TGTGCCAGCAGTGAATGGGAGACGACTAGCACAGATACGCAGTATTTT.

This clone was detected once. The chain uses TRBV19 and TRBJ2-1; TRBD1 aligns across 8 bases. CDR1 is LNHDA and CDR2 is SQIVND in the germline V gene (reference sequence). The length of the CDR3 is 13 residues. With V trimmed by 4 bases and J by 9 bases, 5 bases remained unmatched. In DNA, the CDR3 is TGTGCCAGTAGTAAAGGACAGGGAGGTGAGCAGTTCTTC. Amino acids: CASSKGQGGEQFF.

The V call is TRBV19, the J call TRBJ1-5; the match to TRBD1 covers 9 bases. This CDR3 is built from 18 residues. The ends lost 3 bases at V and 6 bases at J; junction bases unmatched: 15. Per germline, CDR1 LNHDA and CDR2 SQIVND (reference sequence). The CDR3 nucleotides read TGTGCCAGTAGTATTGGCGGGACAGGGTCCAATTCAGGTCAGCCCCAGCATTTT. The encoded protein is CASSIGGTGSNSGQPQHF.

The chain carries TRBV29-1 and TRBJ1-2; D is perhaps TRBD1 (6 bases). Germline CDR1 reads SQVTM; CDR2 reads ANQGSEA. The CDR3 spans 15 residues. V lost 6 bases and J lost 4, with 21 bases in between. The CDR3: CSVTATATGSYGYTF. Here the CDR3 DNA reads TGCAGCGTAACAGCTACAGCGACAGGAAGCTATGGCTACACCTTC.

The chain has TRBV12-3 or TRBV12-4 and TRBJ2-7, with TRBD2 matching 13 bases. Trimming cost V 6 bases and J 6 bases; bases outside gene matches: 2. The CDR3 loop spans 13 amino acids. In nucleotides, the CDR3 is TGTGCCAGCAGGGGACTAGCGGGAATCGAGCAGTACTTC. Translation gives CASRGLAGIEQYF.

V gene TRBV7-6 combines with J gene TRBJ2-3, with D maybe TRBD2 (7 bases). The V end was cut by 1 base, the J end by 2 bases, with 13 bases between. Germline CDR1 reads SGHVS; CDR2 reads FNYEAQ. There are 16 residues in the CDR3. CDR3 sequence reads: CASSLEEGGTTDTQYF. The CDR3 DNA sequence: TGTGCCAGCAGCTTAGAAGAGGGGGGGACCACAGATACGCAGTATTTT.

The genes are TRBV29-1 and TRBJ1-2, with no clear D. CDR1 and CDR2 from the germline V gene are SQVTM and ANQGSEA. There are 10 residues in the CDR3. Trimming took off 4 bases at V and 6 bases at J, with 6 bases between the two ends. The CDR3 sequence is CSVVANGYTF. For the CDR3, the DNA is TGCAGCGTTGTGGCCAATGGCTACACCTTC.

The V gene is TRBV16, the J gene TRBJ2-2, with D maybe TRBD1 (5 bases). Germline assignment: CDR1 KGHSY and CDR2 FQNENV. The CDR3 is 14 residues long. Trimming took 4 bases from V and 1 from J, leaving 7 bases between them. The CDR3 loop is CASSPTGNTGELFF. CDR3 in DNA: TGTGCCAGCAGCCCCACAGGGAACACCGGGGAGCTGTTTTTT.

The chain has TRBV11-1 and TRBJ2-7; 8 nucleotides match TRBD1. V lost 6 bases and J lost 2; bases outside the gene matches: 6. The V gene's germline CDR1 is SGHAT and CDR2 FQDESV (reference sequence). There are 14 residues in the CDR3. The CDR3 DNA follows: TGTGCCAGCAGTTCCGACAGGGGCACCTACGAGCAGTACTTC. It codes for CASSSDRGTYEQYF. The entire variable domain, with the rest obtained from reference TRBV11-1 and TRBJ2-7, is as follows: EAEVAQSPRYKITEKSQAVAFWCDPISGHATLYWYRQILGQGPELLVQFQDESVVDDSQLPKDRFSAERLKGVDSTLKIQPAELGDSAMYLCASSSDRGTYEQYFGPGTRLTVT.

The chain has TRBV6-5 and TRBJ1-5; TRBD1 might be the D (6 bases). This CDR3 spans 15 amino acids. The germline V gene encodes CDR1 MNHEY and CDR2 SVGAGI. Trimming left V 6 bases short and J 0 bases short, with 12 bases between. CDR3 amino acids: CASRRTAYSNQPQHF. The CDR3 nucleotides are TGTGCCAGCAGGAGGACAGCATATAGCAATCAGCCCCAGCATTTT.

The chain uses TRBV11-2 and TRBJ1-1; the D is unclear. V gave up 1 base and J gave up 5 bases, with 8 bases separating them. The CDR3 loop spans 13 amino acids. CDR1 and CDR2 from the germline V gene are SGHAT and FQNNGV. CDR3 residues: CASSLGAGTEAFF. CDR3 in DNA: TGTGCCAGCAGCTTAGGGGCGGGAACTGAAGCTTTCTTT.

The V gene is TRBV6-1, the J gene TRBJ1-4, with 10 bases lining up with TRBD1. The CDR3 is 15 residues long. Trimming at V came to 3 bases and at J to 10 bases, leaving 8 bases not matched to a gene. From germline, CDR1 is MNHNS and CDR2 SASEGT. CDR3 coding DNA: TGTGCCAGCAGTGAGGGACAGGGGCACCTTGGAAAACTGTTTTTT. Translation: CASSEGQGHLGKLFF.

This sequence joins TRBV28 and TRBJ2-7, with 7 bases matching TRBD1. CDR1 is MDHEN and CDR2 is SYDVKM in the germline V gene. This CDR3 contains 16 residues. J gave up 2 bases and V 3 bases, and 10 bases lay outside the gene matches. The CDR3 loop reads CASSLDGQAGTYEQYF. DNA for the CDR3: TGTGCCAGCAGTTTGGATGGACAGGCCGGTACCTACGAGCAGTACTTC.

The chain combines TRBV6-2 or TRBV6-3 with TRBJ2-3; 7 nucleotides agree with TRBD2. V dropped 2 bases and J dropped 0; count of bases not matched to a gene: 2. The CDR3 contains 15 residues. Germline V CDR1 and CDR2: MNHEY, SVGEGT. CDR3 DNA sequence: TGTGCCAGCAGTTACCTAGCGGCAAGCACAGATACGCAGTATTTT. Translation: CASSYLAASTDTQYF.

The chain carries TRBV11-3 and TRBJ1-2; TRBD1 matches 7 bases. The CDR3 has 16 amino acids. The V gene's germline CDR1 is SGHNT and CDR2 YENEEA. V shed 4 bases and J 4 bases; nucleotides not matched to a gene: 12. The CDR3 here is CASSSYQGVEGYGYTF. The CDR3 DNA is TGTGCCAGCAGCTCTTACCAGGGGGTAGAGGGCTATGGCTACACCTTC. The full variable domain, in which reference TRBV11-3 and TRBJ1-2 provide the parts outside the CDR3, is EAGVVQSPRYKIIEKKQPVAFWCNPISGHNTLYWYLQNLGQGPELLIRYENEEAVDDSQLPKDRFSAERLKGVDSTLKIQPAELGDSAVYLCASSSYQGVEGYGYTFGSGTRLTVV.

This clone was observed a handful of times. The chain is built from TRBV5-1 and TRBJ2-7; 7 nucleotides agree with TRBD1. The V gene's germline CDR1 is SGHRS and CDR2 YFSETQ. V was pared by 4 bases and J by 0 bases, with 10 bases of the junction left unmatched. There are 16 residues in the CDR3. CDR3 sequence reads: CASSPNGDSSSYEQYF. CDR3 DNA: TGCGCCAGCAGCCCCAACGGGGACAGCAGCTCCTACGAGCAGTACTTC.

The chain is built from TRBV27 and TRBJ2-7; 10 nucleotides align to TRBD2. The CDR3 consists of 14 residues. CDR1 and CDR2 (germline): MNHEY, SMNVEV (reference sequence). J lost 2 bases, V lost 4 bases, and 2 bases had no gene match. The CDR3 loop reads CASSYLAGAYEQYF. CDR3 coding DNA: TGTGCCAGCAGTTACCTAGCGGGGGCCTACGAGCAGTACTTC.

This chain links TRBV12-5 with TRBJ1-2; 11 bases are shared with TRBD1. This CDR3 has 14 residues. Unmatched junction bases numbered 7, after V lost 7 bases and J lost 6 bases. Germline CDR1 and CDR2: LGHNT and FRNRAP. CDR3 sequence (DNA): TGTGCTAGTGACCCACGGGACAGGGGGAATGGCTACACCTTC. It encodes CASDPRDRGNGYTF. The whole variable domain, remainder taken from reference TRBV12-5 and TRBJ1-2, is DARVTQTPRHKVTEMGQEVTMRCQPILGHNTVFWYRQTMMQGLELLAYFRNRAPLDDSGMPKDRFSAEMPDATLATLKIQPSEPRDSAVYFCASDPRDRGNGYTFGSGTRLTVV.

This clone appeared a few times. The chain joins TRBV7-9 to TRBJ1-5; D uncertain. CDR1 is SEHNR and CDR2 is FQNEAQ in the germline V gene (reference sequence). Trimming stripped 4 bases from V and 5 bases from J, with 9 bases between. The CDR3 length is 13 residues. The CDR3 region is CASSSGGDQPQHF. The CDR3 DNA reads as TGTGCCAGCAGCTCCGGCGGGGATCAGCCCCAGCATTTT.

The chain has TRBV2 and TRBJ1-1; TRBD1 agrees at 9 bases. With V trimmed by 5 bases and J by 2 bases, 3 bases remained unmatched. The CDR3 spans 14 residues. Germline V CDR1 and CDR2: SNHLY, FYNNEI. Written as DNA, the CDR3 is TGTGCCAGCAGTAGGGACAGGGAAAACACTGAAGCTTTCTTT. It yields the protein CASSRDRENTEAFF.

This chain uses TRBV19 with TRBJ1-5, with a tentative D call TRBD1 (6 bases). Trimming pared 1 base from V and 2 bases from J, leaving 12 bases between. This CDR3 has 16 amino acids. The germline CDR1 and CDR2 sequences are LNHDA and SQIVND (reference sequence). Here the CDR3 reads CASSIAGGEGNQPQHF. The DNA for the CDR3 is TGTGCCAGTAGTATAGCTGGGGGCGAAGGCAATCAGCCCCAGCATTTT.

In this sample, this clone turned up a few times. The chain recombines TRBV11-2 with TRBJ2-1, with D unresolved. Germline CDR1 reads SGHAT; CDR2 reads FQNNGV. The CDR3 contains 14 residues. V lost 3 bases to trimming and J lost 0 bases, with 6 bases between them. In nucleotides, the CDR3 is TGTGCCAGCAGCTTCTTTAGCTCCTACAATGAGCAGTTCTTC. This translates into CASSFFSSYNEQFF.

This clone has only one observation. The chain links TRBV9 to TRBJ1-1, with no clear D. CDR1 and CDR2 from the germline V gene are SGDLS and YYNGEE. The CDR3 extends over 15 amino acids. Trimming removed 0 bases from V and 5 bases from J, with 14 bases in between. The CDR3 DNA is TGTGCCAGCAGCGTAGGAGGGAAGGGTTTGACTGAAGCTTTCTTT. Its translation is CASSVGGKGLTEAFF.

The chain combines TRBV11-2 with TRBJ2-7; TRBD1 is a possible D gene (6 bases). The CDR3 totals 16 residues. V was clipped by 4 bases and J by 2 bases, with 18 bases between them. Germline CDR1 and CDR2: SGHAT and FQNNGV. The CDR3 DNA reads TGTGCCAGCAGCTCCCTAGGGGGTCGGGCCACCTACGAGCAGTACTTC. It encodes CASSSLGGRATYEQYF.

CDR3 residues: CASSTRRGTYEQYF. The CDR3 DNA follows: TGTGCCAGCAGTACGCGGAGGGGAACCTACGAGCAGTACTTC. The chain joins TRBV28 to TRBJ2-7; TRBD2 might be the D (6 bases). V was trimmed by 5 bases and J by 2 bases, leaving 13 bases between them. The length of the CDR3 is 14 residues. The germline gives CDR1 MDHEN, CDR2 SYDVKM.